A selection of T cell receptor beta chains follows, all from one sample in a study of T cells in Graves' hyperthyroidism and ophthalmopathy. TCRdb re-called the multiplex PCR reads with MiXCR, one entry per CDR3 protein. Here the sample spans around 420,000 distinct CDR3 sequences, approximately 15% being singletons. The sample comprised blood. Receptors originate from a woman aged 18-30 years with Graves' hyperthyroidism. CDR3s include the opening cysteine and the closing phenylalanine or tryptophan. The D gene is left open where the match is weak. The size of a clone is reported for some rows only, either as once, few or many, or as a class for expanded clones.

DNA,CDR3,size,length,V,D,J
TGTGCCAGCAGCGCGGACCCTAGGGTGGGTGAAGCTTTCTTT,CASSADPRVGEAFF,once,14,TRBV2,-,TRBJ1-1
TGCGCCAGCAGCTTGGGACGGTTGAACACCGGGGAGCTGTTTTTT,CASSLGRLNTGELFF,-,15,TRBV5-1,-,TRBJ2-2
TGTGCCAGCAGTCTACAGACAGGGACCTATGGCTACACCTTC,CASSLQTGTYGYTF,-,14,TRBV12-3/TRBV12-4,TRBD1,TRBJ1-2
TGTGCCAGCAGTTACATCCGACTAGCGGGGGGGCATTACGAGCAGTACTTC,CASSYIRLAGGHYEQYF,many,17,TRBV6-5,TRBD2,TRBJ2-7
TGTGCCAGCTCACCACCGGGGACCCAGTACTTC,CASSPPGTQYF,many,11,TRBV18,-,TRBJ2-5
TGTGCCAGCAGCTTGGGACCGATTCTATCCACTGAAGCTTTCTTT,CASSLGPILSTEAFF,many,15,TRBV7-9,-,TRBJ1-1
TGTGCCAGCCGTAGTCGGGCTAACTATGGCTACACCTTC,CASRSRANYGYTF,many,13,TRBV12-3/TRBV12-4,-,TRBJ1-2
TGTGCCAGTAGTTTACAGACAGGGGGCAACTATGGCTACACCTTC,CASSLQTGGNYGYTF,few,15,TRBV19,TRBD1,TRBJ1-2
TGTGCCAGCAGCTTACGGGGAAATAACTATGGCTACACCTTC,CASSLRGNNYGYTF,-,14,TRBV11-3,-,TRBJ1-2
TGTGCCAGTAAACTCAGGGGCTCGACCTACGAGCAGTACTTC,CASKLRGSTYEQYF,many,14,TRBV19,-,TRBJ2-7
TGTGCCTGGAGTGTGGGAGGGTTATCCTCTGGAAACACCATATATTTT,CAWSVGGLSSGNTIYF,many,16,TRBV30,-,TRBJ1-3
TGTGCCACCAGCGTTTGGACAGGGTCTGGAAACACCATATATTTT,CATSVWTGSGNTIYF,-,15,TRBV15,TRBD1,TRBJ1-3
TGTGCCAGCAGTTACACTAGCACAGACCACGAGCAGTACTTC,CASSYTSTDHEQYF,many,14,TRBV6-2/TRBV6-3,-,TRBJ2-7
TGTGCCAGCAGGCAGCCTCGGCTAGCGGGGTTGCAAGAGACCCAGTACTTC,CASRQPRLAGLQETQYF,many,17,TRBV7-2,TRBD2,TRBJ2-5
TGTGCCAGCTCAGCGGTCAGAGGCAATCAGCCCCAGCATTTT,CASSAVRGNQPQHF,many,14,TRBV18,-,TRBJ1-5
TGTGCCAGCAGCTTGTTGGGACGCAAGGAAAAACTGTTTTTT,CASSLLGRKEKLFF,many,14,TRBV28,-,TRBJ1-4
TGTGCCTGGCGGTCCACGATCTCCTACGAGCAGTACTTC,CAWRSTISYEQYF,many,13,TRBV30,-,TRBJ2-7
TGTGCCAGCGGTCTAACAATTTACGAGCAGTACTTC,CASGLTIYEQYF,many,12,TRBV2,-,TRBJ2-7
TGCGCCAGCAGCCAAGTTTTTCAGGCAAAAAACATTCAGTACTTC,CASSQVFQAKNIQYF,few,15,TRBV4-1,-,TRBJ2-4
TGTGCCACCAGTGATCCGGGGGCGGGAGATACGCAGTATTTT,CATSDPGAGDTQYF,many,14,TRBV24-1,-,TRBJ2-3
TGTGCCAGCAGTTGGGGACAGCCCCGCACAGATACGCAGTATTTT,CASSWGQPRTDTQYF,few,15,TRBV12-3/TRBV12-4,TRBD1,TRBJ2-3
TGCAGTGCGGAGGACCCCGAGAGATACGAGCAGTACTTC,CSAEDPERYEQYF,many,13,TRBV20-1,-,TRBJ2-7
TGCGCCAGCAGATCAGGGGGCTACGAGCAGTACTTC,CASRSGGYEQYF,few,12,TRBV5-1,TRBD1,TRBJ2-7
TGCAGTGCTATCGCGTCCTCCCACGAGCAGTACTTC,CSAIASSHEQYF,many,12,TRBV20-1,-,TRBJ2-7
TGTGCCAGCAGCACAAGCGGGGTCCGCACAGATACGCAGTATTTT,CASSTSGVRTDTQYF,many,15,TRBV7-3,TRBD2,TRBJ2-3
TGTGCCAGCAGCTCCAAGACCGGGACAGTGAATTCACCCCTCCACTTT,CASSSKTGTVNSPLHF,many,16,TRBV7-8,TRBD1,TRBJ1-6
TGTGCCAGTAGCACTGTCGACGGACAGGGGCGCTATGGCTACACCTTC,CASSTVDGQGRYGYTF,many,16,TRBV19,TRBD1,TRBJ1-2
TGTGCCAGCAGCCAAGAGCCTAATCAGCCCCAGCATTTT,CASSQEPNQPQHF,many,13,TRBV12-3/TRBV12-4,-,TRBJ1-5
TGCAGCGTTGGTCGGCTAGCGGAGCGACAAGAGACCCAGTACTTC,CSVGRLAERQETQYF,many,15,TRBV29-1,TRBD2,TRBJ2-5
TGTGCCAGCAGTTTTGGGCTAGCGGGAATCGTGGATACGCAGTATTTT,CASSFGLAGIVDTQYF,many,16,TRBV12-3/TRBV12-4,TRBD2,TRBJ2-3
TGCGCCAGCAGCTGGGGGAGAGCCAACGAGCAGTACTTC,CASSWGRANEQYF,many,13,TRBV5-1,-,TRBJ2-7
TGTGCCAGCAGCTTAGATCGCCGCGCGGCGAACACCGGGGAGCTGTTTTTT,CASSLDRRAANTGELFF,many,17,TRBV11-3,-,TRBJ2-2
TGTGCCTGGACAGATGCCATGAACACTGAAGCTTTCTTT,CAWTDAMNTEAFF,-,13,TRBV30,-,TRBJ1-1
TGCAGTGCTAGAGATGAGACAGGGATTGAAAAACTGTTTTTT,CSARDETGIEKLFF,many,14,TRBV20-1,TRBD1,TRBJ1-4
TGTGCCAGTAGTATCGGGGATGGGACAGGGGATTCACCCCTCCACTTT,CASSIGDGTGDSPLHF,many,16,TRBV19,TRBD1,TRBJ1-6
TGTGCCAGCAGTTTAAGGGAATACGGCACTGAAGCTTTCTTT,CASSLREYGTEAFF,-,14,TRBV12-3/TRBV12-4,-,TRBJ1-1
TGTGCCAGCAGCCCCCCTCGTGGGACAGGGAGTGAAAAACTGTTTTTT,CASSPPRGTGSEKLFF,-,16,TRBV7-8,TRBD1,TRBJ1-4
TGTGCCAGCAGCTCCTGGGGGGGGCAGGCGGACGAGCAGTACTTC,CASSSWGGQADEQYF,-,15,TRBV11-3,-,TRBJ2-7
TGTGCCAGCAGTTCCCCACTAGCGGGGGGGCCCCATGAGCAGTTCTTC,CASSSPLAGGPHEQFF,many,16,TRBV6-1,TRBD2,TRBJ2-1
TGTGCCAGCAGCCAAGATTTTACTAGCAGGAGATCCTACAATGAGCAGTTCTTC,CASSQDFTSRRSYNEQFF,-,18,TRBV11-2,-,TRBJ2-1
TGTGCCAGCAGTCCCGGACAGGAAGGCGGGGAGCTGTTTTTT,CASSPGQEGGELFF,many,14,TRBV6-2/TRBV6-3,TRBD1,TRBJ2-2
TGTGCCAGCAGCCAAGATCTAGGCGGGAGGGTTGAGCAGTTCTTC,CASSQDLGGRVEQFF,many,15,TRBV3-1,TRBD2,TRBJ2-1
TGTGCCAGCTCACCACGGACAGGAAGGGACACCGGGGAGCTGTTTTTT,CASSPRTGRDTGELFF,few,16,TRBV18,TRBD1,TRBJ2-2
TGTGCCACCAGTGACCCCTCCGGAGGGGCAGGCTATGGCTACACCTTC,CATSDPSGGAGYGYTF,many,16,TRBV24-1,-,TRBJ1-2
TGTGCCAGCAGAGTATCCGGGACAGGGCCCTACGAGCAGTACTTC,CASRVSGTGPYEQYF,-,15,TRBV2,TRBD1,TRBJ2-7
TGCAGTGCGGACTTGCCTAGTGATCCTGGGACGCAGTATTTT,CSADLPSDPGTQYF,many,14,TRBV20-1,-,TRBJ2-3
TGTGCCAGCAGCCCGATAGCGAGGGCCTACAATGAGCAGTTCTTC,CASSPIARAYNEQFF,many,15,TRBV3-1,-,TRBJ2-1
TGTGCCAGCAGATTGACTAGCGGAGGCGGGAATGAGCAGTTCTTC,CASRLTSGGGNEQFF,many,15,TRBV28,TRBD2,TRBJ2-1
TGTGCCAGCAGCCACACCCCCCCCCGCCCCCATGGCTACACCTTC,CASSHTPPRPHGYTF,-,15,TRBV7-3,-,TRBJ1-2
TGCAGTGCGGAGGCGAGACAGGGCTACGAGCAGTACTTC,CSAEARQGYEQYF,many,13,TRBV20-1,TRBD1,TRBJ2-7
TGTGCCAGCAGTTTAAACACCATATATTTT,CASSLNTIYF,many,10,TRBV12-3/TRBV12-4,-,TRBJ1-3
TGTGCCAGTAGTTGGGAGTATATAAGGACAGGGGGCCCTGGCGCTGATCAGCCCCAGCATTTT,CASSWEYIRTGGPGADQPQHF,few,21,TRBV19,TRBD1,TRBJ1-5
TGTGCCAGCAGCTTAGGGGCCAACGTCCTGACTTTC,CASSLGANVLTF,-,12,TRBV7-9,-,TRBJ2-6